This T cell receptor beta chain appears in the sequencing data of a study of blood T cell repertoires in COVID-19. Across the study: The analysed material was cDNA or gDNA that came from T cells, B-cell-depleted T cells, or PBMCs.

Germline V gene data show CDR1 as ENHRY and CDR2 as SYGVKD. J gave up 4 bases and V 2 bases, and 7 bases lay outside the gene matches. The CDR3 consists of 16 residues. Assay used: immunoSEQ multiplex PCR; TCRdb lists only in-frame clones, some missing. The data show about 210,000 clones, approximately 85% seen once. V usage is TRBV10-3 and J usage is TRBJ1-5; 8 bases agree with TRBD1. The specimen sequenced was peripheral blood. The sequence was obtained from a woman in her sixties or seventies with COVID-19, enrolled during active disease. Here the CDR3 reads CAISERGTGGNQPQHF. The CDR3 DNA reads TGTGCCATCAGTGAGCGGGGGACAGGCGGGAATCAGCCCCAGCATTTT.